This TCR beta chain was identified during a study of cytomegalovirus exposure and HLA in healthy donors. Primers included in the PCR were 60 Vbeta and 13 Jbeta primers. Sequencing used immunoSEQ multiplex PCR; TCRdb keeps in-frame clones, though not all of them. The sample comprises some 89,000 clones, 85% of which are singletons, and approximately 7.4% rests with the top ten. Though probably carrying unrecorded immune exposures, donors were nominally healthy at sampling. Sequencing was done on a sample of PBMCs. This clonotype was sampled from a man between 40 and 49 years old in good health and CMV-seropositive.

As DNA, the CDR3 is TGTGCCAGCAGTTCGGGGCTCGCCGGGGGCGAGCAGTACTTC. Protein product: CASSSGLAGGEQYF. The V and J genes are TRBV6-5 and TRBJ2-7; tentative D call: TRBD2 (6 bases). V was cut by 4 bases and J by 6 bases, with 16 bases left in between. The CDR3 has 14 residues. Germline V gives CDR1 MNHEY, CDR2 SVGAGI.